The sequence of this TCR beta chain was determined in a study of identical twins. Study findings and constraints: Invariant populations such as MAIT and iNKT cells could partly muddle zero-insertion analyses.

Germline CDR1 MDHEN, CDR2 SYDVKM. V was cut by 5 bases and J by 6 bases, with 17 bases left in between. The CDR3 sequence is 15 residues long. This clonotype appeared a few times. Its matching antigen is unknown. From the 5' RACE reads, TCRdb called clonotypes with MiXCR, one entry per CDR3 protein. The repertoire consists of some 1,700,000 distinct CDR3 sequences, with roughly 35% occurring once and the leading ten covering less than 0.35%. The clonotype originates from a newborn girl in good health. The sequenced sample consisted of cord blood. The chain couples TRBV28 to TRBJ2-1, with a tentative D call TRBD2 (6 bases). In DNA form, the CDR3 reads TGTGCCAGCAGTGGCCGGGACTGGCTAGGCAATGAGCAGTTCTTC. Translation: CASSGRDWLGNEQFF.